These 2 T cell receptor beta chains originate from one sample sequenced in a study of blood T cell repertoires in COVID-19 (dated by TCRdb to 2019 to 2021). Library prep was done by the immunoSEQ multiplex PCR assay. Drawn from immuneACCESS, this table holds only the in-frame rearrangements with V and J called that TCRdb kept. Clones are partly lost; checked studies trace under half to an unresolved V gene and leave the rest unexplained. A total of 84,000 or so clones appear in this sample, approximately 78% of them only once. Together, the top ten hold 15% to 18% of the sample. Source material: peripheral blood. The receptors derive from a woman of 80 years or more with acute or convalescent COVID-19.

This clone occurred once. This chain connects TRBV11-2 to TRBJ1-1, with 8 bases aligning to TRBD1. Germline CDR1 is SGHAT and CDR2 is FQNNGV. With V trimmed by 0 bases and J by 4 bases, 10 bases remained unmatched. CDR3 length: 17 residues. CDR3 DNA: TGTGCCAGCAGCTTAGATTCCCCCAGGGGGCACGGCACTGAAGCTTTCTTT. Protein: CASSLDSPRGHGTEAFF.

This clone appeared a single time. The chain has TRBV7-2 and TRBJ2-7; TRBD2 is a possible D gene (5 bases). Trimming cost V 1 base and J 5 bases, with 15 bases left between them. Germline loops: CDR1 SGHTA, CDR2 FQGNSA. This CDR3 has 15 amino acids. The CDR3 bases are TGTGCCAGCAGCTTAGAACGGGGTGGAAGGAACGAGCAGTACTTC. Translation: CASSLERGGRNEQYF. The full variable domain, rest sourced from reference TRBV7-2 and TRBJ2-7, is GAGVSQSPSNKVTEKGKDVELRCDPISGHTALYWYRQSLGQGLEFLIYFQGNSAPDKSGLPSDRFSAERTGGSVSTLTIQRTQQEDSAVYLCASSLERGGRNEQYFGPGTRLTVT.